This T cell receptor (beta chain) was profiled in a study of beta chain features in type 1 diabetes. Study context: Examination spanned fewer than 140,000,000 sorted cells from all samples.

Isolated RNA was reverse transcribed in full, so expressed TCRB transcripts were sequenced. Assay: immunoSEQ multiplex PCR; the TCRdb copy retains only in-frame clones and omits some. Among roughly 240,000 clones listed, 13% to 15% were seen once. Germline V gene data show CDR1 as SGHVS and CDR2 as FNYEAQ. V lost 4 bases and J lost 4; bases outside the gene matches: 3. This CDR3 is 14 amino acids long. The TCR sequence derives from a woman between 40 and 50 years old in good health. Sequences were obtained from naive CD4+ T cells from blood. This chain connects TRBV7-6 to TRBJ2-7, with 11 bases lining up with TRBD1. The CDR3 DNA reads as TGTGCCAGCAGCTGGGGGACAGGGGGATACGAGCAGTACTTC. It translates to CASSWGTGGYEQYF.